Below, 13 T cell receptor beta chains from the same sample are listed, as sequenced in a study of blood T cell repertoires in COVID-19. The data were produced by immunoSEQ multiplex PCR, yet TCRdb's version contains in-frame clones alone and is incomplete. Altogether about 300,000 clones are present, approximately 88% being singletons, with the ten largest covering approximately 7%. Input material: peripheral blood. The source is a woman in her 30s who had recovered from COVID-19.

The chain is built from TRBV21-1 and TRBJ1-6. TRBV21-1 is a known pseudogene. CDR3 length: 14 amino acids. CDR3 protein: CASRYWPGDSPLHF. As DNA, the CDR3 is TGTGCCAGCAGATACTGGCCCGGGGATTCACCCCTCCACTTT.

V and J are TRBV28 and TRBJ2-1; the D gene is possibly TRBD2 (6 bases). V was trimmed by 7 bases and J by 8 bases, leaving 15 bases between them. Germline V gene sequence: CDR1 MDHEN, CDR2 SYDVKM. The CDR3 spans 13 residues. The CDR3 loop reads CASTSAPGDEQFF. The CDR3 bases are TGTGCCAGCACCTCCGCTCCGGGGGATGAGCAGTTCTTC.

The DNA for the CDR3 is TGTGCCAGCAGCCCATATACAACAAGAATCTCTGGAAACACCATATATTTT. Its translation: CASSPYTTRISGNTIYF. The chain carries TRBV5-5 and TRBJ1-3; D is unresolved. CDR1 is SGHKS and CDR2 is YYEKEE in the germline V gene (reference sequence). Trimming stripped 4 bases from V and 0 bases from J, with 17 bases between. The CDR3 runs 17 residues.

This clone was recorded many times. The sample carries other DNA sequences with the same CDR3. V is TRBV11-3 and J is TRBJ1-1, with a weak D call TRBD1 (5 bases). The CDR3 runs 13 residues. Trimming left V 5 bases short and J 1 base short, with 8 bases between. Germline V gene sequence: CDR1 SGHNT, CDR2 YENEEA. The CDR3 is CASSTGENTEAFF. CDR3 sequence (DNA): TGTGCCAGCAGCACGGGGGAGAACACTGAAGCTTTCTTT.

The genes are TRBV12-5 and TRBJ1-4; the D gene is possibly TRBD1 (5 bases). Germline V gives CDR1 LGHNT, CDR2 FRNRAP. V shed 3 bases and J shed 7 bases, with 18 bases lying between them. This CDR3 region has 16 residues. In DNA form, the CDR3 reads TGTGCTAGTGGTTTCCCCCAGGGACTTTTCGGTGAAAAACTGTTTTTT. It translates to CASGFPQGLFGEKLFF. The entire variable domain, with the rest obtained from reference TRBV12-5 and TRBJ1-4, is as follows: DARVTQTPRHKVTEMGQEVTMRCQPILGHNTVFWYRQTMMQGLELLAYFRNRAPLDDSGMPKDRFSAEMPDATLATLKIQPSEPRDSAVYFCASGFPQGLFGEKLFFGSGTQLSVL.

This CDR3 is CASSRGGAGYGYTF. CDR3 DNA sequence: TGTGCCAGCAGCCGAGGAGGAGCGGGCTATGGCTACACCTTC. The genes are TRBV7-9 and TRBJ1-2; D call uncertain. Trimming took off 5 bases at V and 4 bases at J, with 14 bases between the two ends. The germline gives CDR1 SEHNR, CDR2 FQNEAQ (reference sequence). This CDR3 is built from 14 residues.

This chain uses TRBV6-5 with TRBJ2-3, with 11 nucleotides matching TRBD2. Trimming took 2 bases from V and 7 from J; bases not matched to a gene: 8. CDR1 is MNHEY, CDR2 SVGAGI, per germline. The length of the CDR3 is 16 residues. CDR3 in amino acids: CASSYASGGPVNTQYF. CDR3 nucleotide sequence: TGTGCCAGCAGTTACGCTAGCGGGGGGCCGGTAAATACGCAGTATTTT.

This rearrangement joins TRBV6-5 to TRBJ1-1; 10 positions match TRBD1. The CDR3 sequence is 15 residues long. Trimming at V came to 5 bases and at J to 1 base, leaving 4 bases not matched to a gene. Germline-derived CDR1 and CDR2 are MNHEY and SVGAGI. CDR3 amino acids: CASSPGTGENTEAFF. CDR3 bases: TGTGCCAGCAGTCCCGGGACAGGGGAGAACACTGAAGCTTTCTTT.

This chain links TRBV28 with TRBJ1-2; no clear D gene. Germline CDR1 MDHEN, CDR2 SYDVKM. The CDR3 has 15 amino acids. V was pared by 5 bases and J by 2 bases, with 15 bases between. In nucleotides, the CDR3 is TGTGCCAGCAGTCCCCCCGGGCAGCGGAACTATGGCTACACCTTC. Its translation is CASSPPGQRNYGYTF.

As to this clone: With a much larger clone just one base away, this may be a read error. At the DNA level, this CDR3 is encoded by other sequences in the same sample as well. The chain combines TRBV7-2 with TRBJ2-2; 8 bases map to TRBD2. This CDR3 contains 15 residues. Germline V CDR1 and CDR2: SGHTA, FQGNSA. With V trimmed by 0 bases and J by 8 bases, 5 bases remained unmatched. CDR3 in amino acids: CASSLAGGGAGELFF. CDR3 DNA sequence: TGTGCCAGCAGCTTAGCCGGGGGGGGAGCGGGGGAGCTGTTTTTT.

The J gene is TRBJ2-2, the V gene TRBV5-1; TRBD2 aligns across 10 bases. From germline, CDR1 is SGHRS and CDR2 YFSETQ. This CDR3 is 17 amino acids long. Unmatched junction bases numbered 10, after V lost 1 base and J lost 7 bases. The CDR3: CASSLRLAGAIIGELFF. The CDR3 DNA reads TGCGCCAGCAGCTTGCGGCTAGCGGGGGCCATAATCGGGGAGCTGTTTTTT.

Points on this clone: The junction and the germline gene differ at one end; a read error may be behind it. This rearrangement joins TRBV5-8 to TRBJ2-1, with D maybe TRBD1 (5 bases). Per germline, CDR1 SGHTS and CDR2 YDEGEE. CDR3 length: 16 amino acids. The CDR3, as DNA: TGTGCCAGCAGTTTGGGAAGGACACTTTTGTACAATGAGCAGTTCTTC. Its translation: CASSLGRTLLYNEQFF.

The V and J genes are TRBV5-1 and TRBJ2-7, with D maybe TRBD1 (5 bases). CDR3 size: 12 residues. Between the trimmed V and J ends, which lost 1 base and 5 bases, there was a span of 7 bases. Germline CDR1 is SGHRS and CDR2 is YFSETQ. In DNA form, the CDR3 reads TGCGCCAGCAGCTTGCAGGGAAACGAGCAGTACTTC. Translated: CASSLQGNEQYF.